The sample holds a few counts of the clone carrying this T cell receptor beta chain. No antigen is known for it. In TCRdb, the RT-PCR reads were re-called with MiXCR into one record per CDR3 protein. The sample lists about 700,000 distinct CDR3 sequences; 12% to 15% were seen once. The V gene end was trimmed by 1 base and the J gene end by 0 bases; junction bases not matched to a gene: 4. From germline, CDR1 is SGHVS and CDR2 FQNEAQ. CDR3 length: 18 residues. This entry belongs to a study of response to subunit inactivated influenza vaccine. Findings of the study overall: Few additional T cells are recruited per seasonal influenza vaccination, authors suggested.

The starting material was PBMCs from blood, obtained less than 15 days before vaccination. The sequence was collected from a man over 45 who received an inactivated influenza vaccine. The chain joins TRBV7-8 to TRBJ2-1, with 12 bases aligning to TRBD2. CDR3 nucleotide sequence: TGTGCCAGCAGCTTAGGGGCTAGCGGGAGGGCCTCCTACAATGAGCAGTTCTTC. Its protein is CASSLGASGRASYNEQFF.